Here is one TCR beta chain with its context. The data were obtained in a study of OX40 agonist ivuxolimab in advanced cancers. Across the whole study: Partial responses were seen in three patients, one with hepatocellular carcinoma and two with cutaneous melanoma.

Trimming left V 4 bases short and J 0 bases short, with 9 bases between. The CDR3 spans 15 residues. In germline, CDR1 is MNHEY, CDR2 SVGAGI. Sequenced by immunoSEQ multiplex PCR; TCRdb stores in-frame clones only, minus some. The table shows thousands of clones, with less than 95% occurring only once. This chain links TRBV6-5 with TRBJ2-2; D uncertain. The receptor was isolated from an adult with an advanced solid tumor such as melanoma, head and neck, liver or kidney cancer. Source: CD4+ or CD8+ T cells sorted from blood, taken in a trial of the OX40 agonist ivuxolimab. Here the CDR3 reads CASSSFTANTGELFF. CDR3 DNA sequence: TGTGCCAGCAGTTCCTTTACCGCGAACACCGGGGAGCTGTTTTTT.